The rows below give T cell receptor beta chains drawn from one sample of a study of cytomegalovirus exposure and HLA in healthy donors. Some clones are missing from TCRdb's copy, which holds only in-frame ones; the method was immunoSEQ multiplex PCR. The sample lists approximately 170,000 clones; around 65% were seen once. Specimen: PBMCs. These receptors were taken from a woman aged 40 to 50 in good health and CMV-seropositive. Each CDR3 is given with its conserved first and last residue.

CDR3	length	V	J
CASSSRTRGSYEQYF	15	TRBV6-5	TRBJ2-7
CASSSNGGAGYTF	13	TRBV5-1	TRBJ1-2
CASSIQGAHEQFF	13	TRBV19	TRBJ2-1
CASSSMGALTEAFF	14	TRBV6-6	TRBJ1-1
CASSGPTFEQYF	12	TRBV5-4	TRBJ2-5
CASSLVGTPNYGYTF	15	TRBV5-1	TRBJ1-2
CASSLGGTNMNTEAFF	16	TRBV5-1	TRBJ1-1
CASRDQAGTYEQYF	14	TRBV6-1	TRBJ2-7
CASSPYQTGGNQPQNF	16	TRBV18	TRBJ1-5
CASSPPRDTEAFF	13	TRBV9	TRBJ1-1
CASSPEGGYNQPQHF	15	TRBV18	TRBJ1-5
CASSQDAAGGLYEQYF	16	TRBV4-3	TRBJ2-7
CASSPFRVGYNEQFF	15	TRBV7-8	TRBJ2-1
CASRYQGEETQYF	13	TRBV6-6	TRBJ2-5
CASSAVGQPQHF	12	TRBV5-6	TRBJ1-5
CASTAQGQGLNYGYTF	16	TRBV19	TRBJ1-2
CATSRPRGTSGFSGANVLTF	20	TRBV15	TRBJ2-6
CASSTGTGGEANEKLFF	17	TRBV28	TRBJ1-4
CASSQVLGAINSPLHF	16	TRBV4-2	TRBJ1-6